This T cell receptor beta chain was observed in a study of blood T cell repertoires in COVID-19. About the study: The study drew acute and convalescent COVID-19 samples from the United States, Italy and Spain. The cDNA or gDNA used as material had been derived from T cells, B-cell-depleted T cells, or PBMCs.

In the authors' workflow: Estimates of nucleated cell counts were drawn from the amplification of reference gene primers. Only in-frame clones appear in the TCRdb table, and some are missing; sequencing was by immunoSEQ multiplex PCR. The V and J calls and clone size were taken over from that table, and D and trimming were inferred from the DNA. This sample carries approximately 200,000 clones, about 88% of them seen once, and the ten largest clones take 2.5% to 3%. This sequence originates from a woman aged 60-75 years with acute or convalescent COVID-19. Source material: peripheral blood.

DNA for the CDR3: TGTGCCAGCACACCGCAGGGACTGATCTACAATGAGCAGTTCTTC. Amino acid sequence: CASTPQGLIYNEQFF. The rearrangement joins TRBV6-6 to TRBJ2-1, with TRBD2 as a possible D gene (6 bases). This CDR3 has 15 residues. The germline V and J ends were trimmed by 7 bases and 3 bases, with 16 bases remaining between them. From germline, CDR1 is MNHNY and CDR2 SVGAGI (reference sequence).